The 23 T cell receptor beta chains reported below all come from one sample, sequenced in a study of OX40 agonist ivuxolimab in advanced cancers. Only in-frame clones appear in the TCRdb table, and some are missing; sequencing was by immunoSEQ multiplex PCR. The repertoire holds about 24,000 clones, with 85% to 90% as singletons. Sequences were derived from CD4+ or CD8+ T cells sorted from blood, sampled in a trial of the OX40 agonist ivuxolimab. The receptors here all came from an adult with an advanced solid tumor such as melanoma, head and neck, liver or kidney cancer.

This clone was seen just once. This rearrangement joins TRBV11-1 to TRBJ2-7; D ambiguous. CDR3 length: 14 residues. Germline-derived CDR1 and CDR2 are SGHAT and FQDESV (reference sequence). Trimming cost V 0 bases and J 1 base, with 7 bases left between them. CDR3 nucleotide sequence: TGTGCCAGCAGCTTAGCCCGGTATTCCTACGAGCAGTACTTC. It encodes CASSLARYSYEQYF. Looking up the rest from reference TRBV11-1 and TRBJ2-7 gives the full variable domain: EAEVAQSPRYKITEKSQAVAFWCDPISGHATLYWYRQILGQGPELLVQFQDESVVDDSQLPKDRFSAERLKGVDSTLKIQPAELGDSAMYLCASSLARYSYEQYFGPGTRLTVT.

This chain connects TRBV9 to TRBJ1-6; D uncertain. Deletions cut 0 bases from V and 5 bases from J, with 6 bases between. The CDR3 consists of 14 residues. Germline V CDR1 and CDR2: SGDLS, YYNGEE. CDR3 sequence reads: CASSVGIDNSPLHF. As DNA, the CDR3 is TGTGCCAGCAGCGTAGGCATAGATAATTCACCCCTCCACTTT.

The CDR3: CASSLVKNEKLFF. CDR3 sequence (DNA): TGTGCCAGCAGCTTAGTCAAGAATGAAAAACTGTTTTTT. The chain employs TRBV7-6 and TRBJ1-4; the D is unclear. CDR1 is SGHVS, CDR2 FNYEAQ, per germline. V was trimmed by 1 base and J by 5 bases, leaving 5 bases between them. The CDR3 loop spans 13 amino acids.

This clone is a singleton in its sample. This sequence joins TRBV11-3 and TRBJ2-7; D may be TRBD1 (5 bases). CDR1 and CDR2 (germline): SGHNT, YENEEA. The CDR3 has 15 residues. The V gene lost 1 base and the J gene lost 3 bases, with 13 bases spanning the gap. The CDR3 reads CASSLGTNTGYEQYF. The CDR3 region has the DNA TGTGCCAGCAGCTTAGGAACTAATACAGGCTACGAGCAGTACTTC.

The gene calls are TRBV5-1 and TRBJ1-5; 9 bases are a match to TRBD1. V trimming: 2 bases; J trimming: 7 bases; junction bases outside the gene matches: 7. This CDR3 has 15 residues. Germline CDR1 and CDR2: SGHRS and YFSETQ. The CDR3 nucleotides are TGCGCCAGCAGCTTACTGCCGGGACAGGGACAGCCCCAGCATTTT. Its translation is CASSLLPGQGQPQHF.

This sequence joins TRBV13 and TRBJ2-7; TRBD1 aligns across 7 bases. V lost 0 bases, J lost 2 bases, and 10 bases stayed unmatched. The CDR3 is made up of 17 amino acids. Germline-derived CDR1 and CDR2 are PRHDT and FYEKMQ (reference sequence). The CDR3 region is CASSLGVPGGIPYEQYF. CDR3 nucleotides: TGTGCCAGCAGCTTAGGGGTTCCAGGGGGAATTCCCTACGAGCAGTACTTC.

The chain links TRBV13 to TRBJ1-1; D remains unclear. The germline V gene has CDR1 PRHDT and CDR2 FYEKMQ (reference sequence). V dropped 4 bases and J dropped 3 bases, with 24 bases sitting between them. The CDR3 loop spans 18 amino acids. The CDR3 DNA reads TGTGCCAGCAGCTCAAACCTTCGACATAGCAGGATGGACACTGAAGCTTTCTTT. Protein sequence: CASSSNLRHSRMDTEAFF.

The V and J genes are TRBV6-5 and TRBJ2-5; no reliable D call. Germline V gene lookup returns CDR1 MNHEY and CDR2 SVGAGI. There are 12 residues in the CDR3. V gave up 5 bases and J gave up 3 bases, with 7 bases separating them. CDR3: CASSGREETQYF. The DNA for the CDR3 is TGTGCCAGCAGTGGAAGGGAAGAGACCCAGTACTTC.

The chain couples TRBV9 to TRBJ2-3; 8 positions match TRBD2. Germline V CDR1 and CDR2: SGDLS, YYNGEE. This CDR3 has 16 amino acids. Losses at the gene ends were 4 bases for V and 1 base for J; bases not matched to a gene: 8. CDR3 nucleotide sequence: TGTGCCAGCAGCCAAGCCGGGACTAGGGGCACAGATACGCAGTATTTT. Protein: CASSQAGTRGTDTQYF.

Here the CDR3 DNA reads TGTGCCAGTGGCTTCGGACAGGGCGCAGATAATTCACCCCTCCACTTT. Protein product: CASGFGQGADNSPLHF. V gene TRBV19 combines with J gene TRBJ1-6; 8 nucleotides align to TRBD1. Germline CDR1 LNHDA, CDR2 SQIVND (reference sequence). This CDR3 is built from 16 residues. Germline trimming cut 8 bases from V and 5 bases from J; bases unmatched to any gene: 11.

The chain couples TRBV15 to TRBJ2-2, with a weak D call TRBD1 (5 bases). Germline CDR1 reads LNHNV; CDR2 reads YYDKDF (reference sequence). CDR3 length: 15 residues. The V and J ends lost 3 bases and 6 bases respectively, with 14 bases between them. The CDR3 here is CATSSRVLIAGELFF. CDR3 in DNA: TGTGCCACCAGCAGCAGGGTTCTGATCGCCGGGGAGCTGTTTTTT.

The chain recombines TRBV5-4 with TRBJ1-3; D not resolved. Trimming left V 2 bases short and J 4 bases short, with 7 bases between. Germline V CDR1 and CDR2: SGHNT, YYREEE (reference sequence). The CDR3 length is 13 residues. The CDR3 is CASSLRVGNTIYF. CDR3 DNA: TGTGCCAGCAGCTTAAGGGTCGGAAACACCATATATTTT.

This chain links TRBV18 with TRBJ2-7; D uncertain. V was clipped by 1 base and J by 0 bases, with 13 bases between them. This CDR3 has 16 residues. Germline CDR1 is KGHSH and CDR2 is LQKENI. The CDR3 region has the DNA TGTGCCAGCTCACCACTTCCCAGACTGTCCTCCTACGAGCAGTACTTC. The encoded protein is CASSPLPRLSSYEQYF.

Points on this clone: At one end, the junction sequence differs from germline, possibly due to a read error. The rearrangement uses TRBV27 and TRBJ2-3; 11 nucleotides match TRBD2. CDR1 and CDR2 (germline): MNHEY, SMNVEV (reference sequence). The CDR3 is 15 amino acids. The CDR3 nucleotides are TGTGCCAGCAGACTAGCGGGAGCAGGCAGAGATGCGCAGTATTTT. It is translated as CASRLAGAGRDAQYF.

The chain recombines TRBV6-1 with TRBJ2-3; the D gene is possibly TRBD1 (5 bases). The CDR3 loop spans 14 amino acids. V shed 4 bases and J shed 6 bases, with 14 bases lying between them. Looked up from germline, CDR1 is MNHNS and CDR2 is SASEGT. The DNA of the CDR3 is TGTGCCAGCAGTGTTAGCAGGGTGGGGGATACGCAGTATTTT. This translates into CASSVSRVGDTQYF.

The rearrangement joins TRBV7-2 to TRBJ2-1; D gene uncertain. CDR3 length: 13 amino acids. Germline lookup yields CDR1 SGHTA and CDR2 FQGNSA. With 2 bases removed from V and 6 bases from J, the gap between germline ends came to 8 bases. The CDR3 loop reads CASSLRPLNEQFF. The CDR3 bases are TGTGCCAGCAGCTTACGGCCACTCAATGAGCAGTTCTTC.

This sequence joins TRBV6-6 and TRBJ2-2; D unresolved. Trimming removed 0 bases at V and 1 base at J, with 6 bases between. CDR3 length: 15 amino acids. Germline assignment: CDR1 MNHNY and CDR2 SVGAGI (reference sequence). The CDR3 loop reads CASSYSGQNTGELFF. The CDR3 DNA is TGTGCCAGCAGTTACTCAGGGCAGAACACCGGGGAGCTGTTTTTT.

Written as DNA, the CDR3 is TGTGCCAGTATCGGACAGCCCCAGCATTTT. This gives the protein CASIGQPQHF. This chain joins TRBV19 and TRBJ1-5; no clear D. V shed 7 bases and J shed 7 bases, with 5 bases lying between them. CDR1 LNHDA and CDR2 SQIVND come from the germline V gene (reference sequence). This CDR3 contains 10 residues.

In its sample, this clone was seen once. The gene calls are TRBV11-3 and TRBJ2-5; D is uncertain. V was clipped by 4 bases and J by 2 bases, with 8 bases between them. The germline CDR1 and CDR2 sequences are SGHNT and YENEEA. This CDR3 region has 13 residues. Here the CDR3 reads CASSYTEQETQYF. The CDR3 DNA follows: TGTGCCAGCAGCTACACAGAGCAAGAGACCCAGTACTTC.

The genes are TRBV18 and TRBJ1-1; 8 bases are a match to TRBD1. The germline V gene encodes CDR1 KGHSH and CDR2 LQKENI. The CDR3 is 16 residues long. Unmatched junction bases numbered 9, after V lost 6 bases and J lost 0 bases. This chain's CDR3 is CASSPGQGRVNTEAFF. The CDR3 region has the DNA TGTGCCAGCTCTCCCGGACAGGGACGGGTGAACACTGAAGCTTTCTTT. The whole variable domain, filled in from reference TRBV18 and TRBJ1-1, reads NAGVMQNPRHLVRRRGQEARLRCSPMKGHSHVYWYRQLPEEGLKFMVYLQKENIIDESGMPKERFSAEFPKEGPSILRIQQVVRGDSAAYFCASSPGQGRVNTEAFFGQGTRLTVV.

The rearrangement joins TRBV19 to TRBJ2-5; 10 nucleotides align to TRBD1. Germline V gene data show CDR1 as LNHDA and CDR2 as SQIVND (reference sequence). J gave up 6 bases and V 6 bases, and 1 base lay outside the gene matches. This CDR3 is 12 amino acids long. CDR3 in amino acids: CASSDRGQTQYF. As DNA, the CDR3 is TGTGCCAGTAGCGACAGGGGGCAGACCCAGTACTTC. Full variable domain (remainder filled in from reference TRBV19 and TRBJ2-5): DGGITQSPKYLFRKEGQNVTLSCEQNLNHDAMYWYRQDPGQGLRLIYYSQIVNDFQKGDIAEGYSVSREKKESFPLTVTSAQKNPTAFYLCASSDRGQTQYFGPGTRLLVL.

V and J are TRBV7-2 and TRBJ2-3; TRBD1 matches at 11 bases. Germline CDR1 SGHTA, CDR2 FQGNSA. V lost 5 bases, J lost 4 bases, and 2 bases stayed unmatched. This CDR3 comprises 14 residues. In nucleotides, the CDR3 is TGTGCCAGCAGCCGGACAGGGGGCGCAGATACGCAGTATTTT. It translates to CASSRTGGADTQYF. The whole variable domain, remainder taken from reference TRBV7-2 and TRBJ2-3, is GAGVSQSPSNKVTEKGKDVELRCDPISGHTALYWYRQSLGQGLEFLIYFQGNSAPDKSGLPSDRFSAERTGGSVSTLTIQRTQQEDSAVYLCASSRTGGADTQYFGPGTRLTVL.

V usage is TRBV4-3 and J usage is TRBJ2-3, with TRBD2 identical over 8 bases. The CDR3 consists of 17 residues. V gave up 0 bases and J gave up 4 bases; unmatched junction bases: 9. The germline gives CDR1 LGHNA, CDR2 YSLEER. The DNA for the CDR3 is TGCGCCAGCAGCCAAGAACTCGCGGGGGGCAAAGCAGATACGCAGTATTTT. Its translation: CASSQELAGGKADTQYF.